This TCR beta chain stems from a study of siplizumab effects on memory and regulatory T cells. The table came from immunoSEQ multiplex PCR; TCRdb's copy has only in-frame clones and leaves some out. This table holds some 100,000 clones, around 97% found once. The CDR3 is made up of 15 amino acids. V lost 7 bases, J lost 6 bases, and 22 bases lay in between. Germline loops: CDR1 SNHLY, CDR2 FYNNEI. Unstimulated naive, memory, effector memory and TEMRA subsets were sequenced, and this was done in a few donor pairs. The sequence derives from a human donor in good health. The V call is TRBV2, the J call TRBJ2-7; D may be TRBD1 or TRBD2 (5 bases each). Input material: naive CD4+ T cells sorted from blood. This CDR3 reads CASIYDGTRSSEQYF. For the CDR3, the DNA is TGTGCCAGCATATATGACGGGACGAGGAGCTCCGAGCAGTACTTC.